This TCR beta chain originates from a study of shared clonotypes between healthy human individuals. Study-level information: Plates per donor: three CD4 naive, three CD4 memory, two CD8 naive, one CD8 memory. Broader study findings: Having only a few donors restricted how much genetic and exposure-history diversity was captured. Non-shared clonotypes were found to have lower generation probabilities than the clonotypes that were shared by all four of the sorted-subset donors.

The method was immunoSEQ multiplex PCR; TCRdb's version includes in-frame clones alone and lacks a portion of them. The sample carries a few million clones, approximately 93% recorded once. Into CD45RA+ naive and CD45RA-negative memory subsets, the CD4+ cells were split. This clone was counted once. Antigen: not known. The germline gives CDR1 MDHEN, CDR2 SYDVKM. The CDR3 totals 16 residues. With V trimmed by 5 bases and J by 5 bases, 8 bases remained unmatched. This clonotype originated in a young man in good health. Some clones in this sample may be carry-over from other donors' samples. This chain connects TRBV28 to TRBJ2-2, with 10 bases that match TRBD1. Material for sequencing was naive CD4+ T cells from PBMCs. Subset noted: CD45RA+ positively selected. The CDR3 is CASSPRTGGGTGELFF. DNA for the CDR3: TGTGCCAGCAGTCCCCGGACAGGGGGTGGGACCGGGGAGCTGTTTTTT.